This T cell receptor (beta chain) came from a study of T-cell memory formation after mild COVID-19. Study-wide background: For the most part, TCR clusters were specific to one donor. Whole-study findings and limits: Pre-infection memory held some responding clones, suggesting pre-existing cross-reactive T cells responded. CD4+ contracting clones were found mainly in CM and EM, and CD8+ ones in EMRA.

As regards this clonotype: No antigen is known for it.

5'RACE with constant-segment primers yielded barcoded, UMI-tagged TCR alpha and TCR beta cDNA libraries. MiXCR was run by TCRdb on the 5' RACE reads, yielding one entry per CDR3 protein. This table holds fewer than 500,000 distinct CDR3 sequences, about 23% found once. The ends were cut back, 0 bases at V and 3 bases at J, with 10 bases in the middle. The CDR3 loop spans 14 amino acids. The germline V gene has CDR1 SGDLS and CDR2 YYNGEE. This receptor was taken from an adult woman who had mild COVID-19 (a few samples of this study predate the infection). Cell type and time point are not known. The chain employs TRBV9 and TRBJ2-7, with no clear D. The sample taken for sequencing was PBMCs or a T cell subset sorted from them (not recorded which). CDR3 sequence reads: CASSVGHSSYEQYF. CDR3 in DNA: TGTGCCAGCAGCGTAGGTCACAGCAGCTACGAGCAGTACTTC.